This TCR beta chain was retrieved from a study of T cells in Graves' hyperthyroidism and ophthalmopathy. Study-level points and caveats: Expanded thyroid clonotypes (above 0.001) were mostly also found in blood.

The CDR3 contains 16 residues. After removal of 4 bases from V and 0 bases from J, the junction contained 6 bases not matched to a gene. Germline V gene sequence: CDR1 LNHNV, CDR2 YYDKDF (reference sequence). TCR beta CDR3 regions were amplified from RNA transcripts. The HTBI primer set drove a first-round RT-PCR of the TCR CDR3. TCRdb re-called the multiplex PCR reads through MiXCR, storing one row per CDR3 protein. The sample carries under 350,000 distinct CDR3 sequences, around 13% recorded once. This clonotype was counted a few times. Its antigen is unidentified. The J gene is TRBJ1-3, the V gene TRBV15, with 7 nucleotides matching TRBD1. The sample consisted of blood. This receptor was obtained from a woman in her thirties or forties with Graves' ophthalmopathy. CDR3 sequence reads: CATSTGTANSGNTIYF. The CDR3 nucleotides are TGTGCCACCAGCACCGGGACAGCTAACTCTGGAAACACCATATATTTT.